The 2 T cell receptor beta chains given below trace back to one sample, sequenced in a study of T cells in Graves' hyperthyroidism and ophthalmopathy. The TCR beta CDR3 regions underwent amplification using RNA transcripts as the source. RT-PCR in the first round (using the HTBI primer set) targeted the TCR CDR3. In TCRdb, the multiplex PCR reads were re-called with MiXCR into one record per CDR3 protein. The data hold about 600,000 distinct CDR3 sequences, with 14% observed a single time. Sequencing was carried out using blood. Source of these receptors: a woman between 18 and 29 years old with Graves' ophthalmopathy.

This clonotype was recorded a few times. CDR3 amino acids: CASSIGGGRQAFF. CDR3 bases: TGTGCCAGTAGTATCGGTGGGGGGCGGCAAGCTTTCTTT. V is TRBV19 and J is TRBJ1-1, with a possible D match to TRBD1 (6 bases). The germline V and J ends were trimmed by 3 bases and 9 bases, with 14 bases remaining between them. CDR1 and CDR2 from the germline V gene are LNHDA and SQIVND (reference sequence). The CDR3 totals 13 residues.

This chain uses TRBV19 with TRBJ2-7; D possibly uses TRBD1 or TRBD2 (5 bases each). V dropped 10 bases and J dropped 2 bases, with 21 bases sitting between them. This CDR3 has 15 residues. Germline CDR1 LNHDA, CDR2 SQIVND (reference sequence). CDR3 amino acids: CAISTGGLGPYEQYF. CDR3 in DNA: TGTGCCATCAGTACGGGCGGTCTGGGACCCTACGAGCAGTACTTC.